The sequence of this TCR beta chain was determined in a study of response to subunit inactivated influenza vaccine. Between the trimmed V and J ends, which lost 3 bases and 5 bases, there was a span of 13 bases. Germline values: CDR1 SGHTA, CDR2 FQGNSA. This CDR3 is built from 15 residues. In TCRdb, the RT-PCR reads were re-called with MiXCR into one record per CDR3 protein. Altogether almost 250,000 distinct CDR3 sequences are present, approximately 12% being singletons, with the ten largest covering approximately 8.4%. This clonotype was counted at least ten times. Antigen unknown. Study outcomes and limitations: Few additional T cells are recruited per seasonal influenza vaccination, authors suggested.

The sequencing here drew on non-naive T cells sorted from PBMCs, taken 14 to 15 days before vaccination. This clonotype was obtained from a man in his forties or fifties who received an inactivated influenza vaccine. The rearrangement uses TRBV7-2 and TRBJ2-2, with D perhaps matching TRBD1 (5 bases). For the CDR3, the DNA is TGTGCCAGCAGCTTTCAGGGAAGTGCTACCGGGGAGCTGTTTTTT. This gives the protein CASSFQGSATGELFF.